This T cell receptor beta chain was identified during a study of T cell repertoires in cytomegalovirus infection. As for the study in general: TCR beta signatures that were public indicated CMV infection and matching HLA type.

One entry per CDR3 protein results from TCRdb running MiXCR on the reads. The sample records 200,000 to 250,000 distinct CDR3 sequences, approximately 13% being singletons. As regards this clonotype: Its antigen remains unidentified.

The CDR3 loop spans 14 amino acids. The V end was cut by 2 bases, the J end by 0 bases, with 5 bases between. Germline CDR1 is SGHKS and CDR2 is YYEKEE (reference sequence). General observations from the study: CMV-specific HLA-C-restricted TCR beta clonotypes dominated the ex vivo response.

This clonotype originated in a human donor in good health (CMV status not recorded). Some clones in this sample may be carry-over from other donors' samples. V and J are TRBV5-5 and TRBJ2-2; unclear D gene. The sequenced sample was PBMCs. CDR3 nucleotides: TGTGCCAGCAGCTTTAGTTCGAACACCGGGGAGCTGTTTTTT. Amino acid sequence: CASSFSSNTGELFF.